These T cell receptor beta chains were read from a single sample in a study of T cell clones after liver transplantation. Clones were read by immunoSEQ multiplex PCR, and TCRdb kept only the in-frame ones, dropping some. This repertoire shows fewer than 10,000 clones, around three quarters found once; its top ten account for 20% to 25%. The sample was CD8+ T cells from blood, taken at the approximately 16-month timepoint. These receptors were collected from a human patient who received a liver transplant. Some T cells may trace back to the graft donor. CDR3s include the opening cysteine and the closing phenylalanine or tryptophan. The D gene is left open where the match is weak. Not all rows give a size; the values are once, few, many and, for expanded clones, a class.

D gene	clone size	V gene	J gene	CDR3 protein	CDR3 DNA
TRBD2	few	TRBV4-3	TRBJ2-1	CASSQERWGLADNEQFF	TGCGCCAGCAGCCAAGAACGCTGGGGACTAGCGGACAATGAGCAGTTCTTC
TRBD1	few	TRBV10-3	TRBJ2-5	CAISESWTGEEETQYF	TGTGCCATCAGTGAGTCATGGACAGGAGAAGAAGAGACCCAGTACTTC
TRBD2	once	TRBV19	TRBJ2-1	CASSITSGAYNEQFF	TGTGCCAGTAGTATAACCAGCGGGGCTTACAATGAGCAGTTCTTC
TRBD2	large	TRBV6-6	TRBJ2-1	CASTRLAGVLSAEQFF	TGTGCCAGCACTAGACTAGCGGGAGTCTTATCCGCTGAGCAGTTCTTC
NA	few	TRBV5-1	TRBJ2-3	CASSFNGLTTDTQYF	TGCGCCAGCAGCTTCAATGGACTAACCACAGATACGCAGTATTTT
TRBD1	NA	TRBV5-4	TRBJ2-5	CASSLAKGQGGQETQYF	TGTGCCAGCAGCTTGGCCAAAGGACAGGGGGGGCAAGAGACCCAGTACTTC
TRBD2	once	TRBV6-5	TRBJ2-7	CASSWTSGGYEQYF	TGTGCCAGCAGTTGGACTAGCGGGGGCTACGAGCAGTACTTC
TRBD1	NA	TRBV5-6	TRBJ1-2	CASSFGTGGVPYGYTF	TGTGCCAGCAGCTTTGGGACAGGGGGCGTGCCCTATGGCTACACCTTC
NA	NA	TRBV10-2	TRBJ2-7	CASSEWGYEQYF	TGCGCCAGCAGTGAGTGGGGTTACGAGCAGTACTTC
NA	NA	TRBV28	TRBJ2-1	CASTEGMGYNEQFF	TGTGCCAGCACCGAAGGGATGGGGTACAATGAGCAGTTCTTC
TRBD1	NA	TRBV7-9	TRBJ2-2	CASSPGTGGHGELFF	TGTGCCAGCAGCCCTGGGACAGGGGGCCACGGGGAGCTGTTTTTT
NA	hyperexpanded	TRBV5-1	TRBJ1-3	CASSGDSVSSGNTIYF	TGCGCCAGCAGCGGAGACAGTGTGAGCTCTGGAAACACCATATATTTT
TRBD2	NA	TRBV14	TRBJ2-3	CASSRTSVGPDTQYF	TGTGCCAGCAGCCGGACTAGCGTAGGTCCGGATACGCAGTATTTT
TRBD2	NA	TRBV11-2	TRBJ2-1	CASSLRSLREGHQYNEQFF	TGTGCCAGCAGCCTAAGGTCTCTGCGGGAGGGCCACCAGTACAATGAGCAGTTCTTC
TRBD1	once	TRBV19	TRBJ2-7	CASSVGQGIYEQYF	TGTGCCAGTAGTGTTGGACAGGGAATCTACGAGCAGTACTTC
TRBD1	NA	TRBV19	TRBJ2-1	CASSIAGGPYNEQFF	TGTGCCAGTAGTATAGCAGGGGGCCCCTACAATGAGCAGTTCTTC
NA	NA	TRBV28	TRBJ2-1	CASSFTNNEQFF	TGTGCCAGCAGTTTCACTAACAATGAGCAGTTCTTC
TRBD1	few	TRBV5-1	TRBJ1-5	CASSRGQGNQPQHF	TGCGCCAGCAGCCGGGGACAGGGGAATCAGCCCCAGCATTTT
NA	medium-sized	TRBV28	TRBJ2-7	CASSFRDGTYEQYF	TGTGCCAGCAGTTTCCGGGACGGGACCTACGAGCAGTACTTC
TRBD1	NA	TRBV7-2	TRBJ1-2	CASSAGTGGNFFYGYTF	TGTGCCAGCAGCGCCGGGACAGGGGGAAACTTTTTCTATGGCTACACCTTC
TRBD2	few	TRBV7-2	TRBJ2-3	CASSFETSGGASTDTQYF	TGTGCCAGCAGCTTCGAGACTAGCGGGGGGGCTAGCACAGATACGCAGTATTTT
NA	NA	TRBV6-5	TRBJ1-6	CASSYSTKRDSPLHF	TGTGCCAGCAGTTACTCGACCAAGAGGGATTCACCCCTCCACTTT
NA	NA	TRBV27	TRBJ2-3	CASTRQVTDTQYF	TGTGCCAGCACCCGACAGGTCACAGATACGCAGTATTTT
TRBD1	NA	TRBV11-2	TRBJ2-1	CASSPGQGVYNEQFF	TGTGCCAGCAGCCCGGGACAGGGGGTCTACAATGAGCAGTTCTTC
NA	NA	TRBV10-2	TRBJ2-5	CAIGGASFQETQYF	TGCGCCATAGGGGGGGCGTCCTTCCAAGAGACCCAGTACTTC
TRBD1	NA	TRBV7-8	TRBJ2-2	CASSLVQGAGELFF	TGTGCCAGCAGCTTGGTCCAGGGGGCCGGGGAGCTGTTTTTT
TRBD1	NA	TRBV6-5	TRBJ1-1	CASNTRTGGITEAFF	TGTGCCAGCAACACCCGGACAGGGGGTATCACTGAAGCTTTCTTT
NA	NA	TRBV7-9	TRBJ2-5	CASSFGETQYF	TGTGCCAGCAGCTTTGGGGAGACCCAGTACTTC